This TCR beta chain was found in a study of T cell repertoires in cytomegalovirus infection. The sample holds a few counts of this clonotype. TCRdb called the reads again in MiXCR, with one record for every CDR3 protein. The profile shows roughly 320,000 distinct CDR3 sequences, 8% to 10% of them singletons. This CDR3 region has 18 residues. V dropped 1 base and J dropped 3; count of bases not matched to a gene: 10. Looked up from germline, CDR1 is SGHAT and CDR2 is FQNNGV. V usage is TRBV11-2 and J usage is TRBJ1-5; 9 bases match TRBD1. The receptor was derived from a human donor in good health (CMV status not recorded). Some clones in this sample may be carry-over from other donors' samples. Sequencing used PBMCs. In DNA form, the CDR3 reads TGTGCCAGCAGCTTAGGAAGTCGACGGACAGGGGACAATCAGCCCCAGCATTTT. It specifies CASSLGSRRTGDNQPQHF.